This T cell receptor beta chain emerged from a study of early T cells in non-severe SARS-CoV-2 infection. Overall study context: Sequencing of bulk RNA from unsorted whole blood was done, without chain pairing.

This clonotype was detected a few times. TCRdb redid the calling of the 5' RACE reads with MiXCR, one entry per CDR3 protein. The sample has over 55,000 distinct CDR3 sequences; under 15% are singletons. The source material was whole blood, sampled at baseline. The TCR comes from an adult who was a healthcare worker with PCR-confirmed SARS-CoV-2 infection or an uninfected control (not recorded which).

The chain's CDR3 is CASSPTRLGARTGELFF. CDR3 nucleotide sequence: TGTGCCAGCAGTCCCACCCGGTTGGGAGCGCGGACCGGGGAGCTGTTTTTT. The chain combines TRBV28 with TRBJ2-2; possible D gene TRBD2, 5 bases. Germline V gene lookup returns CDR1 MDHEN and CDR2 SYDVKM. The CDR3 has 17 amino acids. The V end lost 5 bases, the J end lost 5 bases, and 21 bases lay between the germline ends.